This T cell receptor (beta chain) was retrieved from a study of blood T cell repertoires in COVID-19. Across the study: Acute-phase and convalescent COVID-19 samples originated in the United States, Italy and Spain. PBMCs, B-cell-depleted T cells, or T cells provided the cDNA or gDNA that made up the material.

As processed by the authors: Amplification with reference gene primers provided the estimates of nucleated cell counts. Repertoires were generated with immunoSEQ multiplex PCR, while TCRdb's copy carries only in-frame clones and drops some. Clone size and V and J calls were adopted from that table, with D and trimming inferred from the DNA. The sample lists about 210,000 clones, just under 90% occurring once. The CDR3 is 13 amino acids. The V gene's germline CDR1 is SGHRS and CDR2 YFSETQ. V shed 4 bases and J 3 bases; nucleotides not matched to a gene: 2. Input material: peripheral blood. The receptor's source is a man aged 60 to 75 who had recovered from COVID-19. V usage is TRBV5-1 and J usage is TRBJ2-5; 8 positions agree with TRBD1. CDR3 bases: TGCGCCAGCAGCATACAGGGGGAAGAGACCCAGTACTTC. Translated: CASSIQGEETQYF.